Described below is a single T cell receptor (beta chain) sequence and its context. The antigen remains unidentified. This record comes from a study of cytomegalovirus exposure and HLA in healthy donors. Whole-study results and caveats: The authors reported that TCR beta sequences could predict HLA-A and HLA-B alleles. These predictions were accurate for most subjects in the first cohort. Under in vitro conditions, a few CMV-associated chains were confirmed as specific for CMV antigens. An Asian-associated ancestry cluster reportedly showed fewer N-insertions than the approximately 700-donor mean in a later analysis.

Amplification used 60 Vbeta primers and 13 Jbeta primers. Assay: immunoSEQ multiplex PCR; the TCRdb copy retains only in-frame clones and omits some. This sample has around 110,000 clones, with 50% to 65% found just once. The germline gives CDR1 PRHDT, CDR2 FYEKMQ (reference sequence). Deletions cut 1 base from V and 7 bases from J, with 14 bases between. The CDR3 is 15 amino acids. This chain links TRBV13 with TRBJ2-1, with a tentative D call TRBD2 (7 bases). Sample: PBMCs. The source of this sequence is a middle-aged woman in good health and CMV-seropositive. DNA of the CDR3: TGTGCCAGCAGCTTAGAGGGGGAGGGCCGTAATGAGCAGTTCTTC. Translation: CASSLEGEGRNEQFF. The full variable domain, in which reference TRBV13 and TRBJ2-1 provide the parts outside the CDR3, is AAGVIQSPRHLIKEKRETATLKCYPIPRHDTVYWYQQGPGQDPQFLISFYEKMQSDKGSIPDRFSAQQFSDYHSELNMSSLELGDSALYFCASSLEGEGRNEQFFGPGTRLTVL.